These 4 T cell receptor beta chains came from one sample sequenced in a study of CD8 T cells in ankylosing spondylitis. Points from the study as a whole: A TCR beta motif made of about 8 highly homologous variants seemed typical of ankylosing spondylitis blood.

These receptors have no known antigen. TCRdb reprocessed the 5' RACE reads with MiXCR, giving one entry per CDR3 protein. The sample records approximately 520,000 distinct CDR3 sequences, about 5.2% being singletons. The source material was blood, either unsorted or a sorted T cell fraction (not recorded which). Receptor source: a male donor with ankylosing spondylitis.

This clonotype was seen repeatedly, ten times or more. The CDR3 nucleotides read TGTGCCAGCAGCCAAGTTAGGGACAGCTATGGCTACACCTTC. Translation: CASSQVRDSYGYTF. The chain has TRBV4-2 and TRBJ1-2, with 7 bases aligning to TRBD1. This CDR3 comprises 14 residues. The V and J ends lost 1 base and 4 bases, in that order; junction bases with no gene match: 3. The germline V gene encodes CDR1 LGHNA and CDR2 YNFKEQ.

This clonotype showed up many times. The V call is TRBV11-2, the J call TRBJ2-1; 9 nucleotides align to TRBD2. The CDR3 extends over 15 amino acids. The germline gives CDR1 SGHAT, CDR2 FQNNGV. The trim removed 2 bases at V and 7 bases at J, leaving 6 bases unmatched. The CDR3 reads CASSLFAGGWNEQFF. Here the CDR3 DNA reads TGTGCCAGCAGCTTATTCGCGGGAGGGTGGAATGAGCAGTTCTTC.

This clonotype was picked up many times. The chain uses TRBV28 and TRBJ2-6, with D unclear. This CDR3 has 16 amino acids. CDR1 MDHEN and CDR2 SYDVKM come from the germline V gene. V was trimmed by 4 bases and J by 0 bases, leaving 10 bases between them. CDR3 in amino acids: CASSSWTGSGANVLTF. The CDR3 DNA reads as TGTGCCAGCAGTTCCTGGACGGGCTCTGGGGCCAACGTCCTGACTTTC.

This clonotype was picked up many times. The CDR3, as DNA: TGCGCCAGCAGCAACGGACAGGCCACAGATACGCAGTATTTT. Protein sequence: CASSNGQATDTQYF. J is TRBJ2-3 and V is TRBV5-1; 7 nucleotides match TRBD1. After removal of 4 bases from V and 2 bases from J, the junction contained 4 bases not matched to a gene. Germline lookup yields CDR1 SGHRS and CDR2 YFSETQ. The CDR3 is 14 amino acids.